This T cell receptor beta chain was sequenced in a study of blood T cell repertoires in COVID-19. Study-wide context: COVID-19 samples, acute and convalescent, were from the United States, Italy and Spain. PBMCs, B-cell-depleted T cells, or T cells provided the cDNA or gDNA that made up the material.

In the original workflow: Reference gene primers were amplified, and this amplification served to estimate nucleated cell counts. Assay used: immunoSEQ multiplex PCR; TCRdb lists only in-frame clones, some missing. The D gene and trimming were derived from the DNA, and the V and J assignments and clone size from that table. The sample carries fewer than 200,000 clones, less than 85% recorded once. CDR3 size: 11 residues. V lost 6 bases and J lost 7, with 9 bases in between. Germline V gene lookup returns CDR1 SGHVS and CDR2 FQNEAQ. Specimen: peripheral blood. The origin of this receptor is a human donor with acute or convalescent COVID-19. The donor label of this sample is uncertain. The chain uses TRBV7-8 and TRBJ1-1, with a weak D call TRBD1 (6 bases). The CDR3 DNA sequence: TGTGCCAGCAGTACGGACAGTGAAGCTTTCTTT. Translation gives CASSTDSEAFF.